This TCR beta chain came from a study of sequential checkpoint blockade in melanoma. Treatment of the sample: randomized to nivolumab then ipilimumab (arm A) or the reverse (arm B). The protocol was immunoSEQ multiplex PCR, while the TCRdb copy is restricted to in-frame clones and leaves out a portion. The sample lists 9,500 to 12,000 clones; roughly 51% were seen once. The CDR3 runs 14 residues. Looked up from germline, CDR1 is LNHDA and CDR2 is SQIVND (reference sequence). V lost 5 bases, J lost 2 bases, and 4 bases stayed unmatched. This chain joins TRBV19 and TRBJ2-7; 9 positions match TRBD2. The sequences come from CD8+ T cells sorted from blood (inferred from file names), collected from a patient given nivolumab and ipilimumab in sequence. This TCR was sampled from a human donor with melanoma. Here the CDR3 reads CASSLAGRTYEQYF. The CDR3 DNA is TGTGCCAGTAGTCTAGCGGGAAGGACCTACGAGCAGTACTTC.